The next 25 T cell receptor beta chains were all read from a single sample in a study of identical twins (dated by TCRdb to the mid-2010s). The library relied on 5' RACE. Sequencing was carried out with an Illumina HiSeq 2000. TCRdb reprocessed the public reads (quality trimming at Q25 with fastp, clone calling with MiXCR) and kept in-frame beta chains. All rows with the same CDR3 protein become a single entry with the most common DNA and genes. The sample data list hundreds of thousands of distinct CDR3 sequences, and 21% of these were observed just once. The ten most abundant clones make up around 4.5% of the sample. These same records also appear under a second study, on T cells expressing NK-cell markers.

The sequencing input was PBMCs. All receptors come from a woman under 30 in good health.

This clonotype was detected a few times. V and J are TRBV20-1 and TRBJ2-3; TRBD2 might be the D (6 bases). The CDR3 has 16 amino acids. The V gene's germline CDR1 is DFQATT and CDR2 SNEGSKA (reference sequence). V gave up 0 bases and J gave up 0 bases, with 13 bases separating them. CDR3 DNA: TGCAGTGCTAGAGATCTAGCGAAAAGAAGCACAGATACGCAGTATTTT. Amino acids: CSARDLAKRSTDTQYF.

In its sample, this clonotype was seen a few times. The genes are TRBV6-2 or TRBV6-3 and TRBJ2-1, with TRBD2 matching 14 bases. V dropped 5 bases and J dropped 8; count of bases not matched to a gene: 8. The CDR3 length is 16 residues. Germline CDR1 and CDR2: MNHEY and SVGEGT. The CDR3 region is CASSRATSGRAHEQFF. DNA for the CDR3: TGTGCCAGCAGTCGAGCGACTAGCGGGAGGGCCCATGAGCAGTTCTTC.

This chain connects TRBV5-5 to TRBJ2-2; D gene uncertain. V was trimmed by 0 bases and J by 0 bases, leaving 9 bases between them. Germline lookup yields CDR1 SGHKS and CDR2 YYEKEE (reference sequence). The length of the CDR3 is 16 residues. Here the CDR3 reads CASSLARQTNTGELFF. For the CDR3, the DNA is TGTGCCAGCAGCTTGGCCAGGCAGACGAACACCGGGGAGCTGTTTTTT.

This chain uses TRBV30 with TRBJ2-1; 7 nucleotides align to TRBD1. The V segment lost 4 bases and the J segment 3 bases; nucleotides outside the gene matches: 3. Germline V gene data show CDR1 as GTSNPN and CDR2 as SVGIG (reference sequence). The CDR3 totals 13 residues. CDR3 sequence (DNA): TGTGCCTGGACTCGGACAGGCTACAATGAGCAGTTCTTC. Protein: CAWTRTGYNEQFF. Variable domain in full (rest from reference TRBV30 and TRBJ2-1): SQTIHQWPATLVQPVGSPLSLECTVEGTSNPNLYWYRQAAGRGLQLLFYSVGIGQISSEVPQNLSASRPQDRQFILSSKKLLLSDSGFYLCAWTRTGYNEQFFGPGTRLTVL.

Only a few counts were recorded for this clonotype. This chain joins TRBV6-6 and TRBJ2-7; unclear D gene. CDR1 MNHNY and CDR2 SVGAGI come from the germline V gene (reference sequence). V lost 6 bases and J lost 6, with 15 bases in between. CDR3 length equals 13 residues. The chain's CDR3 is CASSSSVPSEQYF. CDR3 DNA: TGTGCCAGCAGCTCCTCGGTGCCCTCCGAGCAGTACTTC.

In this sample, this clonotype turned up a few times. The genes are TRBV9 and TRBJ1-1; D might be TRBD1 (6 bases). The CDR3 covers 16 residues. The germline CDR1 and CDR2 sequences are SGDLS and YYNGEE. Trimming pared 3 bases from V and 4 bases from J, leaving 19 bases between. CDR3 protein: CASSASTGRFGTEAFF. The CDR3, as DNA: TGTGCCAGCAGCGCGTCCACAGGGAGGTTCGGCACTGAAGCTTTCTTT. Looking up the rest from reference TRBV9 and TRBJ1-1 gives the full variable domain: DSGVTQTPKHLITATGQRVTLRCSPRSGDLSVYWYQQSLDQGLQFLIQYYNGEERAKGNILERFSAQQFPDLHSELNLSSLELGDSALYFCASSASTGRFGTEAFFGQGTRLTVV.

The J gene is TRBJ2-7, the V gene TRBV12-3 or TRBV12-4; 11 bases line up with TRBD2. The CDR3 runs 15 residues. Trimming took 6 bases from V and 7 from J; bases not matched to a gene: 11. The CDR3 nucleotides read TGTGCCAGCAGGATAACTAGCGGGAGAGTGAGGGAGCAGTACTTC. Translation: CASRITSGRVREQYF.

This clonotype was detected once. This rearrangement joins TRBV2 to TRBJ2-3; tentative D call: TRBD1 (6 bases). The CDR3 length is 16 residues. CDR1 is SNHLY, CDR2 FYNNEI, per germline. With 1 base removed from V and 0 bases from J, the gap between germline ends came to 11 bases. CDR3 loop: CASSEGDTSSTDTQYF. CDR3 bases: TGTGCCAGCAGTGAAGGGGACACCTCTAGCACAGATACGCAGTATTTT.

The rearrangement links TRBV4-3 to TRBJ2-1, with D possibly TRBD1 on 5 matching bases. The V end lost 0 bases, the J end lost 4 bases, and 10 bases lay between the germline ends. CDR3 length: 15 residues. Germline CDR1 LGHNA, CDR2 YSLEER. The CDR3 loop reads CASSQEGVAYNEQFF. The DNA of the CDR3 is TGCGCCAGCAGCCAAGAAGGGGTGGCATACAATGAGCAGTTCTTC.

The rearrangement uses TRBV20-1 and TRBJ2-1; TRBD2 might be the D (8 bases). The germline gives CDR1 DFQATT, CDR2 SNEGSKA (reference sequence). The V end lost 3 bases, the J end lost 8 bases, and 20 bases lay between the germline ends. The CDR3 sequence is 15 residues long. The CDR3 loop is CSARPGGGDFHEQFF. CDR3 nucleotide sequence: TGCAGTGCTAGGCCGGGAGGGGGCGATTTCCATGAGCAGTTCTTC.

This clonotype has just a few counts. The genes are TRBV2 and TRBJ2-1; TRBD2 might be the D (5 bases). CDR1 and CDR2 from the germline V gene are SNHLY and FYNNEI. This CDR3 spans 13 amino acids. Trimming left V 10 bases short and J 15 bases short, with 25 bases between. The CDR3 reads CANPVRAGEGGFF. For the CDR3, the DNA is TGTGCCAACCCGGTCCGGGCGGGCGAGGGTGGGTTCTTC.

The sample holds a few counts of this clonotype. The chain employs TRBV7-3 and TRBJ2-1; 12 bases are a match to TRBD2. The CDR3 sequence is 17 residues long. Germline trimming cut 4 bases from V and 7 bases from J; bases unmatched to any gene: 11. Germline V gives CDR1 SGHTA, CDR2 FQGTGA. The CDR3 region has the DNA TGTGCCAGCAGCTATTCCGCCCGGACTAGCGGGAAAAATGAGCAGTTCTTC. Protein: CASSYSARTSGKNEQFF.

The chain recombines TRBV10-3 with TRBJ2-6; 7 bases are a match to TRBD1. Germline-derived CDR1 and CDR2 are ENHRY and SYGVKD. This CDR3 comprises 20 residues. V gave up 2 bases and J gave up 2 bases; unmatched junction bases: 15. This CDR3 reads CAISEPLPILGQAGANVLTF. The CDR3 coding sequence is TGTGCCATCAGTGAGCCCCTCCCGATACTCGGACAGGCTGGGGCCAACGTCCTGACTTTC.

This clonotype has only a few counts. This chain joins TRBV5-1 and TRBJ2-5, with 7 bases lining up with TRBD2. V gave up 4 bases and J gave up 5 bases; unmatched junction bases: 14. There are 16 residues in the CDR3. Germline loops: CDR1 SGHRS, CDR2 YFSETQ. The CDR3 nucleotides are TGCGCCAGCAGCGGCAGGGAAAGCGGGACGGGGGAGACCCAGTACTTC. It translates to CASSGRESGTGETQYF.

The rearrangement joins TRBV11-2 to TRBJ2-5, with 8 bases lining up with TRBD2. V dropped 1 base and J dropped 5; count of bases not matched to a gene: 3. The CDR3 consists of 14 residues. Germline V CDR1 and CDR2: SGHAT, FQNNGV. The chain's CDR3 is CASSLGTSWETQYF. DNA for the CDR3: TGTGCCAGCAGCTTAGGGACTAGCTGGGAGACCCAGTACTTC.

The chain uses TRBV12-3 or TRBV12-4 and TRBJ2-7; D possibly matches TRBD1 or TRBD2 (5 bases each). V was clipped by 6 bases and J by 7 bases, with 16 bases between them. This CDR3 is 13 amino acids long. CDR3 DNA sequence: TGTGCCAGCAGGACCTGGGACGTTAGGGAGCAGTACTTC. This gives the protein CASRTWDVREQYF.

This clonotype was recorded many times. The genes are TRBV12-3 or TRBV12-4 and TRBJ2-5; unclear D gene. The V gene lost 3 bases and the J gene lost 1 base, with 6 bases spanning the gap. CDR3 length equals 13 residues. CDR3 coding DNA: TGTGCCAGCAGTTTTGGTCCCCAAGAGACCCAGTACTTC. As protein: CASSFGPQETQYF.

CDR3 sequence: CASGGLAGISTSTDTQYF. The CDR3 DNA reads as TGTGCCAGCGGGGGACTAGCGGGTATTTCGACTAGCACAGATACGCAGTATTTT. The chain carries TRBV12-3 or TRBV12-4 and TRBJ2-3; 12 nucleotides match TRBD2. With V trimmed by 8 bases and J by 0 bases, 12 bases remained unmatched. This CDR3 is 18 amino acids long.

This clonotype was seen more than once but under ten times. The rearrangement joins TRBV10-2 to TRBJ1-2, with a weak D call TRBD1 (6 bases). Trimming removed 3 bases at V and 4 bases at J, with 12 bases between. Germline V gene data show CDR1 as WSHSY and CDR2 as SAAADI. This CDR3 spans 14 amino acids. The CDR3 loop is CASSESGRGYGYTF. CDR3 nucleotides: TGCGCCAGCAGTGAATCGGGCAGGGGCTATGGCTACACCTTC.

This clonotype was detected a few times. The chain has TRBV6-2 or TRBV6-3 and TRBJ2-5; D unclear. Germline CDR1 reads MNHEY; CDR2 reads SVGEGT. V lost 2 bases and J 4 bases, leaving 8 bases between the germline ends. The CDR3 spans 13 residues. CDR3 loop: CASSYGDRETQYF. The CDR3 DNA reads TGTGCCAGCAGTTACGGGGATAGAGAGACCCAGTACTTC.

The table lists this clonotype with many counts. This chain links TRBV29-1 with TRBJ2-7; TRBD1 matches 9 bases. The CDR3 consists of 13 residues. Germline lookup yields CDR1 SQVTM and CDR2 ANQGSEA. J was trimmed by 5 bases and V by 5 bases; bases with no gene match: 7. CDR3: CSVPGQGINEQYF. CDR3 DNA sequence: TGCAGCGTTCCGGGACAGGGAATCAACGAGCAGTACTTC.

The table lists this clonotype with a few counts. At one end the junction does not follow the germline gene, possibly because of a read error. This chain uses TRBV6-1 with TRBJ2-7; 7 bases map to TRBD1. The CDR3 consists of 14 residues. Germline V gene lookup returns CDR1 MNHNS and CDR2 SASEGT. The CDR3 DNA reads TGTCCCCTCGTGGGTACCACAGGGGTGGGGAACCCGAACTTC. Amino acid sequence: CPLVGTTGVGNPNF.

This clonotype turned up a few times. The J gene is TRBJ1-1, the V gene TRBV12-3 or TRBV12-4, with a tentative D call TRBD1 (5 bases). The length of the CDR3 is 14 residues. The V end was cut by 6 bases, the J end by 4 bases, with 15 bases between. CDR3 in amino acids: CASRAGTLSTEAFF. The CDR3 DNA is TGTGCCAGCAGGGCCGGGACCCTGAGCACTGAAGCTTTCTTT.

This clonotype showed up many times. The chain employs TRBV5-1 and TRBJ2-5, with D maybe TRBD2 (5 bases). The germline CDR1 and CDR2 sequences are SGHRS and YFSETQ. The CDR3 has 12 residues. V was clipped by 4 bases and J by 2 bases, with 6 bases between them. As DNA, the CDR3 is TGCGCCAGCAGCACGGGGCAAGAGACCCAGTACTTC. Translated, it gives CASSTGQETQYF.

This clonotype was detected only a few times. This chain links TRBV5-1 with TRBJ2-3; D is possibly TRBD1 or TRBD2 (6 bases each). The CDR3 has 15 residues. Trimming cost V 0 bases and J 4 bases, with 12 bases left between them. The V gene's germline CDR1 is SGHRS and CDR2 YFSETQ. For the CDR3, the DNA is TGCGCCAGCAGCTTGGAGGGGGGTTGGGCAGATACGCAGTATTTT. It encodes CASSLEGGWADTQYF.